Listed below are T cell receptor beta chains from one sample, sequenced in a study of T cell responses to AZD1222 COVID-19 vaccine. The assay was immunoSEQ multiplex PCR, and TCRdb's table has in-frame clones only and misses some. The sample contains approximately 130,000 clones, roughly 93% of which appear only once. The source was peripheral blood, collected on day 0 of AZD1222 vaccination. These receptors all stem from an adult in good health. Each CDR3 is given with its conserved first and last residue. Each record gives: clone size, D gene, V gene, J gene, CDR3 DNA, CDR3 protein. The D gene is left open where the match is weak. A clone size is listed for some rows: how often the clone was seen (once, few, many), or a class if it is expanded.

>-|TRBD2|TRBV2|TRBJ2-1
TGTGCCAGCATTTTTGAACTAGCGGAGAGAGATGAGCAGTTCTTC
CASIFELAERDEQFF
>-|-|TRBV2|TRBJ1-1
TGTGCCACCAAGGGGATGAACACTGAAGCTTTCTTT
CATKGMNTEAFF
>-|-|TRBV4-1|TRBJ2-3
TGCGCCAGCAGCCAAGCTATAAGCGGAGCCCGCCCCGGCACAGATACGCAGTATTTT
CASSQAISGARPGTDTQYF
>once|TRBD1|TRBV5-1|TRBJ1-4
TGCGCCAGCAGCTTAGGGACAGCCTATAATGAAAAACTGTTTTTT
CASSLGTAYNEKLFF
>-|-|TRBV19|TRBJ2-1
TGTGCCAGTAGTAAGACAGGAATTGGGTATGAGCAGTTCTTC
CASSKTGIGYEQFF
>-|-|TRBV3-1/TRBV3-2|TRBJ2-2
TGTGCCAGCAGCCGATCAGAGGGCGACACCGGGGAGCTGTTTTTT
CASSRSEGDTGELFF
>-|-|TRBV5-1|TRBJ1-5
TGCGCCAGCAGCTTGGTTCCGGGGAGTAATCAGCCCCAGCATTTT
CASSLVPGSNQPQHF
>once|-|TRBV11-1|TRBJ1-2
TGTGCCAGCAGCGAGCAGGGCCACTATGGCTACACCTTC
CASSEQGHYGYTF
>-|TRBD1|TRBV7-9|TRBJ2-3
TGTGCCAGCAAACAGGGGGCAGGGATGTTACCAGATACGCAGTATTTT
CASKQGAGMLPDTQYF
>-|TRBD1|TRBV2|TRBJ1-2
TGTGCCAGCAATCCGGGACAGGGGGCTCTAGATTATGGCTACACCTTC
CASNPGQGALDYGYTF
>-|-|TRBV7-8|TRBJ1-2
TGTGCCAGCAGCCAGATCGCACCTGCTAACTATGGCTACACCTTC
CASSQIAPANYGYTF
>-|-|TRBV7-2|TRBJ2-3
TGTGCCAGCAGCTTAGCTAGCTCTGGAGATACGCAGTATTTT
CASSLASSGDTQYF
>once|-|TRBV7-9|TRBJ1-1
TGTGCCAGCAGCTCGACAAGGAACACTGAAGCTTTCTTT
CASSSTRNTEAFF
>-|TRBD1|TRBV19|TRBJ2-7
TGTGCCAGTAGTATTCACAGGGGAAAAGGGTACGAGCAGTACTTC
CASSIHRGKGYEQYF
>-|TRBD2|TRBV7-9|TRBJ2-5
TGTGCCAGCAGCCCAGGACTAGCTGGGGAGACCCAGTACTTC
CASSPGLAGETQYF
>-|-|TRBV27|TRBJ1-2
TGTGCCAGCAGTCAGTCTGCGGGACACGGCTATGGCTACACCTTC
CASSQSAGHGYGYTF
>-|-|TRBV28|TRBJ2-7
TGTGCCAGCAGTTTGGGGGAGCAGCAGTACTTC
CASSLGEQQYF
>-|-|TRBV28|TRBJ1-1
TGTGCCAGCAGTCGCTTTACAGGCGAAGCTTTCTTT
CASSRFTGEAFF
>-|-|TRBV5-8|TRBJ1-5
TGTGCCAGCAGCTTGGGTGGCAGTAGCAATCAGCCCCAGCATTTT
CASSLGGSSNQPQHF
>-|-|TRBV4-3|TRBJ1-5
TGCGCCAGCAGCCAAGAGGTAGGGGGTGGTCAGCCCCAGCATTTT
CASSQEVGGGQPQHF